What follows describes a single T cell receptor (beta chain). Its antigen remains unidentified. Treatment here: about 20 received Ad26.COV2.S at low or high dose, single or two shots; about 5 received placebo; per-sample allocation not given. Following the first vaccine or placebo injection, samples were taken on day 63. As its vector, the vaccine had Ad26, which expressed Wuhan-strain SARS-CoV-2 spike. Sequencing was performed with immunoSEQ multiplex PCR; in TCRdb, only in-frame clones are kept and a portion is missing. This sample carries just over 350,000 clones, approximately 85% of them seen once, and the ten largest clones take approximately 3.5%. These data belong to a study of Ad26.COV2.S vaccination and SARS-CoV-2 variants. Overall study: Ad26.COV2.S, an intramuscular injection, was given once or twice 56 days apart.

Study results and limitations: Reported findings describe substantial breadth in spike-specific CD8+ and CD4+ T cell responses following vaccination. The study found higher spike-specific TCR breadth in vaccine than placebo recipients.

This receptor was taken from a person aged 18-65 years who received the Ad26.COV2.S COVID-19 vaccine or a placebo. Sequencing was performed on peripheral blood, taken in a trial of Ad26.COV2.S vaccine versus placebo.

CDR3 coding DNA: TGCGCCAGCAGCTTGTCGGGACAACCGGAGTTCTTC. It is translated as CASSLSGQPEFF. This rearrangement joins TRBV5-1 to TRBJ2-1; possibly TRBD1 for D (6 bases). This CDR3 has 12 residues. Deletions cut 1 base from V and 14 bases from J, with 13 bases between. Germline V lookup: CDR1 SGHRS, CDR2 YFSETQ.